The TCR beta chain under discussion was sequenced for a study of blood T cells in healthy people across ages. Study-level background: About one barcoded beta molecule per two T cells was the capture yield of template switching.

Concerning this clonotype itself: The antigen is unknown.

The length of the CDR3 is 15 residues. Looked up from germline, CDR1 is DFQATT and CDR2 is SNEGSKA (reference sequence). After removal of 6 bases from V and 5 bases from J, the junction contained 13 bases not matched to a gene. For the second PCR, which ran for about 6 to 11 cycles, a sample-barcoded 5' primer and a J-beta primer mix were used. Every sample gave at least 3 million paired-end reads containing CDR3. One entry per CDR3 protein, called by TCRdb with MiXCR from the 5' RACE reads. The data contain around 1,600,000 distinct CDR3 sequences, approximately 43% of them singletons. Findings and caveats of the study: Naive T cell percentage showed a strong correlation with TCR beta diversity. While age rose, TCR beta diversity per million T cells dropped in a roughly linear way.

This sequence originates from a young woman in good health. J is TRBJ1-1 and V is TRBV20-1, with TRBD1 matching 9 bases. The sequencing sample was made of blood. The chain's CDR3 is CSASNGGQGGTEAFF. The CDR3, as DNA: TGCAGTGCAAGTAATGGGGGACAGGGCGGGACTGAAGCTTTCTTT.